The present entry profiles one TCR beta chain with its context. The antigen is not known. This specimen comes from a study of CD8 T cells in ankylosing spondylitis. Broader study findings: Reportedly, significant enrichment of disease-linked clones occurred in matched ankylosing spondylitis synovial fluid. There were earlier reports of some motif variants in reactive arthritis synovial fluid and blood. Apparently characteristic of ankylosing spondylitis blood was a TCR beta motif (under ten highly homologous variants). Disease-associated clones were CD8+ and fairly uncommon in peripheral blood.

It was by quantitative 5'-RACE with molecular barcodes that TCR beta libraries were made. TCRdb recomputed calls from the 5' RACE reads with MiXCR, one row per CDR3 protein. The sample lists some 200,000 distinct CDR3 sequences, approximately 7.3% occurring once. With 3 bases removed from V and 1 base from J, the gap between germline ends came to 17 bases. Germline CDR1 and CDR2: MNHEY and SMNVEV (reference sequence). This CDR3 spans 17 amino acids. The TCR was taken from a male donor with ankylosing spondylitis. What was sequenced was blood, either unsorted or a sorted T cell fraction (not recorded which). The chain is built from TRBV27 and TRBJ2-3; TRBD2 might be the D (7 bases). The CDR3 loop is CASSFFMRGRGTDTQYF. CDR3 bases: TGTGCCAGCAGTTTTTTTATGCGGGGGCGTGGCACAGATACGCAGTATTTT.